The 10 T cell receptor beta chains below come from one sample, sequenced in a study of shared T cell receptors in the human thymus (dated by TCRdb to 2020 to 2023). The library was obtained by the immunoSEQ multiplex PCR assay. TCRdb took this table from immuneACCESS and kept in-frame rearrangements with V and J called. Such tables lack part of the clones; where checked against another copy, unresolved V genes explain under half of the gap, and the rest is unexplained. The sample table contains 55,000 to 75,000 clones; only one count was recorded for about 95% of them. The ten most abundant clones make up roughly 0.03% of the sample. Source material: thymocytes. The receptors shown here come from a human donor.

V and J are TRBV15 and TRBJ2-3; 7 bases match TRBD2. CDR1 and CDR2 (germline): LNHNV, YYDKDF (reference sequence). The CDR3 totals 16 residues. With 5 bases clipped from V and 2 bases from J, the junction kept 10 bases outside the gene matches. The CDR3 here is CATSPISAGYTDTQYF. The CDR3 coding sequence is TGTGCCACCAGCCCCATCTCAGCGGGGTACACAGATACGCAGTATTTT.

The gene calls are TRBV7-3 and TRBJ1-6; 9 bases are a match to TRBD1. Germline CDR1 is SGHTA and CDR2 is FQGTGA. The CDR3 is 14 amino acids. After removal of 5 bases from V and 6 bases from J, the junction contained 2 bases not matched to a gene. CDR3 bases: TGTGCCAGCAGCCCGGGACAGGGTAATTCACCCCTCCACTTT. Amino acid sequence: CASSPGQGNSPLHF.

The CDR3 loop reads CASSPMWGPTDTQYF. CDR3 coding DNA: TGTGCCAGCAGCCCTATGTGGGGGCCGACAGATACGCAGTATTTT. The chain recombines TRBV11-1 with TRBJ2-3; a weak D match, TRBD1 (6 bases). The CDR3 runs to 15 residues. CDR1 and CDR2 (germline): SGHAT, FQDESV (reference sequence). V lost 5 bases and J lost 3, with 15 bases in between.

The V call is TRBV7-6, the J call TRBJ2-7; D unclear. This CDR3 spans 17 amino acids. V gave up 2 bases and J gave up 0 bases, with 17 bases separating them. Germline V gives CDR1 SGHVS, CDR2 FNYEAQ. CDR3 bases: TGTGCCAGCAGCTTACGAGAGGTGTCGCGGAGCTCCTACGAGCAGTACTTC. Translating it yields CASSLREVSRSSYEQYF.

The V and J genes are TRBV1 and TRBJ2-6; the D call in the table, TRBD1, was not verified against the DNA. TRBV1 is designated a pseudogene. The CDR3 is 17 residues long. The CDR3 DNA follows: TGCACCAGCAGACAGTCATGTGCACAAAGTCGGGCCAACGTCCTGACTTTC. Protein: CTSRQSCAQSRANVLTF.

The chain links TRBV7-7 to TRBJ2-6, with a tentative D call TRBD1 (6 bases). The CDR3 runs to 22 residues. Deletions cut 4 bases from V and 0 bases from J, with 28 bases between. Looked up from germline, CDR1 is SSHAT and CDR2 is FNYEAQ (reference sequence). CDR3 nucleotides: TGTGCCAGCAGCTCCTGGTTAGTGACTCAGGGGCCCCTTAGCTCTGGGGCCAACGTCCTGACTTTC. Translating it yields CASSSWLVTQGPLSSGANVLTF.

CDR3 sequence: CASSQTREMNTEAFF. CDR3 DNA: TGTGCCAGCAGCCAAACCAGGGAAATGAACACTGAAGCTTTCTTT. This rearrangement joins TRBV16 to TRBJ1-1; D perhaps matches TRBD1 (5 bases). Trimming took 2 bases from V and 0 from J, leaving 10 bases between them. This CDR3 comprises 15 residues. Per the germline V gene, CDR1 is KGHSY and CDR2 is FQNENV.

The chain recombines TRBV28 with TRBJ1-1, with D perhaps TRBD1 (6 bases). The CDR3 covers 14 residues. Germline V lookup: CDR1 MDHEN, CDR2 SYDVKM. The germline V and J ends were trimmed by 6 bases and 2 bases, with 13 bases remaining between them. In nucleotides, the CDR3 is TGTGCCAGCAGCCGAAGCAGGGGAAACACTGAAGCTTTCTTT. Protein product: CASSRSRGNTEAFF. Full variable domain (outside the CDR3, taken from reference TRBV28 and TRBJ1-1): DVKVTQSSRYLVKRTGEKVFLECVQDMDHENMFWYRQDPGLGLRLIYFSYDVKMKEKGDIPEGYSVSREKKERFSLILESASTNQTSMYLCASSRSRGNTEAFFGQGTRLTVV.

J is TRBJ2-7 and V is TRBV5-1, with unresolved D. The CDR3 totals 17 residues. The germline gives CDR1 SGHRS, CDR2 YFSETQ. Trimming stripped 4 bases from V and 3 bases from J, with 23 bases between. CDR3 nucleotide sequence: TGCGCCAGCAGCCTCGATGTCCGGGCCCCGGAAGGCTACGAGCAGTACTTC. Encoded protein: CASSLDVRAPEGYEQYF.

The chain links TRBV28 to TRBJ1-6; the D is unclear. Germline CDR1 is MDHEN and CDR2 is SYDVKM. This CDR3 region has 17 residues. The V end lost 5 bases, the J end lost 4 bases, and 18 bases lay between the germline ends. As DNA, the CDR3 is TGTGCCAGCAGTCTCCGGACTCCAAGTCAGTATAATTCACCCCTCCACTTT. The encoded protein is CASSLRTPSQYNSPLHF.